Listed below are T cell receptor beta chains from one sample, sequenced in a study of T cell responses to AZD1222 COVID-19 vaccine. Assay used: immunoSEQ multiplex PCR; TCRdb lists only in-frame clones, some missing. The table has over 100,000 clones, around nine tenths seen once. Source: peripheral blood, taken on day 0 of AZD1222 vaccination. These receptors originate from an adult in good health. Both conserved end residues are part of each CDR3. The D gene is left open where the match is weak. Rows may omit the clone size; those that give it use once, few, many or a size class.

d_gene: NA
abundance: NA
j_gene: TRBJ1-2
v_gene: TRBV3-1/TRBV3-2
CDR3nt: TGTGCCAGCAGCCAAGGCGGGTATGGCTACACCTTC
CDR3aa: CASSQGGYGYTF

d_gene: NA
abundance: NA
j_gene: TRBJ1-1
v_gene: TRBV27
CDR3nt: TGTGCCAGCAGGTACAGTTCACGGGCTTTCTTT
CDR3aa: CASRYSSRAFF

d_gene: NA
abundance: NA
j_gene: TRBJ2-2
v_gene: TRBV11-2
CDR3nt: TGTGCCAGCAGTACGGGGAGAACCGGGGAGCTGTTTTTT
CDR3aa: CASSTGRTGELFF

d_gene: NA
abundance: NA
j_gene: TRBJ2-7
v_gene: TRBV27
CDR3nt: TGTGCCAGCAGTTCCAATTTCCAGGGGACATCTTACGAGCAGTACTTC
CDR3aa: CASSSNFQGTSYEQYF

d_gene: NA
abundance: few
j_gene: TRBJ1-4
v_gene: TRBV7-9
CDR3nt: TGTGCCAGCAGCTTAGAAGTCGGACTGTTTTTT
CDR3aa: CASSLEVGLFF

d_gene: NA
abundance: NA
j_gene: TRBJ1-1
v_gene: TRBV7-2
CDR3nt: TGTGCCAGCAGCTTTATCAGATCCGGCAGCTTGAACACTGAAGCTTTCTTT
CDR3aa: CASSFIRSGSLNTEAFF

d_gene: NA
abundance: NA
j_gene: TRBJ2-2
v_gene: TRBV27
CDR3nt: TGTGCCAGCAGTCCCGGAACCGGGGAGCTGTTTTTT
CDR3aa: CASSPGTGELFF

d_gene: NA
abundance: NA
j_gene: TRBJ1-6
v_gene: TRBV6-6
CDR3nt: TGTGCCAGCACTCCCGACCCCTTTAACTCACCCCTCCACTTT
CDR3aa: CASTPDPFNSPLHF

d_gene: NA
abundance: NA
j_gene: TRBJ1-1
v_gene: TRBV30
CDR3nt: TGTGCCTGGACCCTCCTCGACAGGAACACTGAAGCTTTCTTT
CDR3aa: CAWTLLDRNTEAFF

d_gene: NA
abundance: once
j_gene: TRBJ2-7
v_gene: TRBV28
CDR3nt: TGTGCCAGCTACCGGGGTGCGGGTTACGAGCAGTACTTC
CDR3aa: CASYRGAGYEQYF

d_gene: NA
abundance: NA
j_gene: TRBJ2-5
v_gene: TRBV4-1
CDR3nt: TGCGCCAGCAGCCCCCTTCGAATTCAAGAGACCCAGTACTTC
CDR3aa: CASSPLRIQETQYF

d_gene: NA
abundance: NA
j_gene: TRBJ1-5
v_gene: TRBV7-8
CDR3nt: TGTGCCAGCAGCGAACAGGGATCTCAGCCCCAGCATTTT
CDR3aa: CASSEQGSQPQHF

d_gene: NA
abundance: NA
j_gene: TRBJ1-5
v_gene: TRBV1
CDR3nt: TGCACCAGCAGCCAAAGGACAGGGGGCAGGGGCAATCAGCCCCAGCATTTT
CDR3aa: CTSSQRTGGRGNQPQHF

d_gene: TRBD2
abundance: NA
j_gene: TRBJ2-3
v_gene: TRBV3-1/TRBV3-2
CDR3nt: TGTGCCAGCAAGTTGGGCGGGAGTGGTACAGATACGCAGTATTTT
CDR3aa: CASKLGGSGTDTQYF

d_gene: NA
abundance: NA
j_gene: TRBJ2-3
v_gene: TRBV6-5
CDR3nt: TGTGCCAGCAGTTATCAGGGTTTAGGCGATACGCAGTATTTT
CDR3aa: CASSYQGLGDTQYF

d_gene: TRBD1
abundance: NA
j_gene: TRBJ1-3
v_gene: TRBV28
CDR3nt: TGTGCCAGCAGTTTCCAGGGGGCGCTTGGAAACACCATATATTTT
CDR3aa: CASSFQGALGNTIYF

d_gene: TRBD2
abundance: NA
j_gene: TRBJ2-1
v_gene: TRBV11-2
CDR3nt: TGTGCCAGCAGCTTCCTTCGGACTAGCGGGAGGTCCTACAATGAGCAGTTCTTC
CDR3aa: CASSFLRTSGRSYNEQFF

d_gene: TRBD2
abundance: NA
j_gene: TRBJ2-7
v_gene: TRBV30
CDR3nt: TGTGCCTGGAGGAGGGACTATAGCTCCTACGAGCAGTACTTC
CDR3aa: CAWRRDYSSYEQYF

d_gene: TRBD2
abundance: NA
j_gene: TRBJ2-1
v_gene: TRBV13
CDR3nt: TGTGCCAGCAGCTTAGGAGCGGGGGTCTGGGGAGAGCAGTTCTTC
CDR3aa: CASSLGAGVWGEQFF

d_gene: NA
abundance: NA
j_gene: TRBJ1-3
v_gene: TRBV24-1
CDR3nt: TGTGCCACCCCCAGGCGTAACACCATATATTTT
CDR3aa: CATPRRNTIYF

d_gene: NA
abundance: NA
j_gene: TRBJ1-5
v_gene: TRBV2
CDR3nt: TGTGCCAGCAGTGCACGACAGCTCAGCAATCAGCCCCAGCATTTT
CDR3aa: CASSARQLSNQPQHF

d_gene: TRBD2
abundance: NA
j_gene: TRBJ2-1
v_gene: TRBV3-1/TRBV3-2
CDR3nt: TGTGCCAGCAGCGACCCGACTAGCGGGGGGTACAATGAGCAGTTCTTC
CDR3aa: CASSDPTSGGYNEQFF

d_gene: NA
abundance: NA
j_gene: TRBJ2-7
v_gene: TRBV27
CDR3nt: TGTGCCAGCAGCTGGGGGGTAGCGAGCCCCTACGAGCAGTACTTC
CDR3aa: CASSWGVASPYEQYF

d_gene: TRBD2
abundance: NA
j_gene: TRBJ2-5
v_gene: TRBV9
CDR3nt: TGTGCCAGCAGCGGGGGACTAGCGGGAAAGATCCAGTACTTC
CDR3aa: CASSGGLAGKIQYF

d_gene: NA
abundance: NA
j_gene: TRBJ2-5
v_gene: TRBV7-2
CDR3nt: TGTGCCAGCAGCTTAGGCGGGATCGAGGAGACCCAGTACTTC
CDR3aa: CASSLGGIEETQYF

d_gene: NA
abundance: NA
j_gene: TRBJ1-4
v_gene: TRBV5-1
CDR3nt: TGCGCCAGCAGCTGGGGGGGAACTAATGAAAAACTGTTTTTT
CDR3aa: CASSWGGTNEKLFF

d_gene: NA
abundance: NA
j_gene: TRBJ1-2
v_gene: TRBV2
CDR3nt: TGTGCCAGCAGGGAACCCCTAACTGGCTACACCTTC
CDR3aa: CASREPLTGYTF

d_gene: NA
abundance: few
j_gene: TRBJ1-4
v_gene: TRBV4-3
CDR3nt: TGCGCCAGCAGCCAAGGAGGGAATCCAACTAATGAAAAACTGTTTTTT
CDR3aa: CASSQGGNPTNEKLFF

d_gene: NA
abundance: NA
j_gene: TRBJ2-2
v_gene: TRBV5-1
CDR3nt: TGCGCCAGCAGCTTGGACGGGACACGAGGGGAGCTGTTTTTT
CDR3aa: CASSLDGTRGELFF